Listed here are 28 T cell receptor beta chains from one sample, sequenced in a study of blood T cell repertoires in COVID-19 (dated by TCRdb to between 2020 and 2021). The library was obtained by the immunoSEQ multiplex PCR assay. This immuneACCESS table, as held by TCRdb, lists in-frame sequences with V and J called but not all clones. Of the missing ones, under half trace to an unresolved V gene in checked studies; the others have no known cause. This sample has approximately 190,000 clones in its table, and roughly 82% of those were observed once. Approximately 4.7% of the sample is held by the ten biggest clonotypes. Material for sequencing was PBMCs or T cells enriched from blood (not recorded which). These receptors came from a woman in her sixties with acute COVID-19.

V usage is TRBV7-6 and J usage is TRBJ1-6, with D maybe TRBD1 (6 bases). The CDR3 contains 14 residues. With 5 bases removed from V and 7 bases from J, the gap between germline ends came to 12 bases. Looked up from germline, CDR1 is SGHVS and CDR2 is FNYEAQ. This CDR3 reads CASSRGAGNSPLHF. CDR3 coding DNA: TGTGCCAGCAGCCGGGGGGCTGGAAATTCACCCCTCCACTTT.

CDR3 nucleotide sequence: TGTGCCAGCAGTTATGGAGGGCTAGCGGGGCAAGAGACCCAGTACTTC. This codes for CASSYGGLAGQETQYF. V usage is TRBV6-2 or TRBV6-3 and J usage is TRBJ2-5, with 9 nucleotides matching TRBD2. CDR3 length: 16 amino acids. V shed 3 bases, J shed 2 bases, and the junction held 7 bases outside the gene matches. Germline V gene sequence: CDR1 MNHEY, CDR2 SVGEGT.

Concerning this clone itself: A much larger clone differs from this one at a single base, so this may be a read error. The genes are TRBV12-3 or TRBV12-4 and TRBJ2-3, with 7 positions matching TRBD2. The trim removed 6 bases at V and 5 bases at J, leaving 2 bases unmatched. This CDR3 spans 12 amino acids. The CDR3 DNA reads as TGTGCCAGCAGCGGACTAGTAGATACGCAGTATTTT. This sequence encodes CASSGLVDTQYF.

The chain recombines TRBV9 with TRBJ1-1; the D gene is possibly TRBD1 (6 bases). V shed 0 bases and J shed 6 bases, with 15 bases lying between them. CDR3 length: 15 residues. Germline-derived CDR1 and CDR2 are SGDLS and YYNGEE. This CDR3 reads CASSVVGPGAAEAFF. In DNA form, the CDR3 reads TGTGCCAGCAGCGTAGTAGGGCCAGGGGCGGCTGAAGCTTTCTTT.

The genes are TRBV5-1 and TRBJ2-7; TRBD2 matches 9 bases. CDR3 length: 17 amino acids. CDR1 and CDR2 (germline): SGHRS, YFSETQ. Trimming at V came to 0 bases and at J to 6 bases, leaving 13 bases not matched to a gene. CDR3 sequence (DNA): TGCGCCAGCAGCTTGGGAGCTAGCGGGATAGGAGGGGGCGAGCAGTACTTC. Its translation is CASSLGASGIGGGEQYF.

J is TRBJ2-3 and V is TRBV4-3; 9 bases are shared with TRBD2. With 0 bases clipped from V and 0 bases from J, the junction kept 13 bases outside the gene matches. Germline loops: CDR1 LGHNA, CDR2 YSLEER. This CDR3 has 20 residues. CDR3 in amino acids: CASSQDWRGGSIVSTDTQYF. The CDR3 bases are TGCGCCAGCAGCCAAGATTGGCGGGGGGGTTCCATTGTTAGCACAGATACGCAGTATTTT.

V gene TRBV20-1 combines with J gene TRBJ1-1; possibly TRBD1 for D (6 bases). The V end lost 0 bases, the J end lost 11 bases, and 7 bases lay between the germline ends. The length of the CDR3 is 10 residues. The germline gives CDR1 DFQATT, CDR2 SNEGSKA (reference sequence). The CDR3 region has the DNA TGCAGTGCTAGAGAGGGGGCGGCTTTCTTT. Translating it yields CSAREGAAFF.

The chain combines TRBV9 with TRBJ1-2; 8 bases are shared with TRBD1. V lost 0 bases and J lost 0; bases outside the gene matches: 1. The CDR3 is 15 residues long. Germline V gives CDR1 SGDLS, CDR2 YYNGEE. CDR3 nucleotide sequence: TGTGCCAGCAGCGTAGGGGGACAGGCTAACTATGGCTACACCTTC. Its protein is CASSVGGQANYGYTF.

The rearrangement joins TRBV6-5 to TRBJ2-7, with a tentative D call TRBD2 (6 bases). Trimming took off 6 bases at V and 3 bases at J, with 18 bases between the two ends. This CDR3 contains 15 residues. The V gene's germline CDR1 is MNHEY and CDR2 SVGAGI. Written as DNA, the CDR3 is TGTGCCAGCAGCCGACCGGGACTGGGAGACTACGAGCAGTACTTC. Encoded protein: CASSRPGLGDYEQYF.

The genes are TRBV5-5 and TRBJ1-1; D unresolved. Trimming shortened V by 2 bases and J by 8 bases, and 22 bases separated the two germline ends. The length of the CDR3 is 16 residues. The germline gives CDR1 SGHKS, CDR2 YYEKEE (reference sequence). The CDR3 region is CASSFVKVPAGGEAFF. CDR3 sequence (DNA): TGTGCCAGCAGCTTTGTTAAGGTCCCCGCTGGAGGGGAAGCTTTCTTT.

This clone was counted a single time. This CDR3 is CASSPWTGGFTGELFF. The CDR3 bases are TGTGCCAGCAGCCCTTGGACAGGGGGCTTCACCGGGGAGCTGTTTTTT. This chain uses TRBV9 with TRBJ2-2; 11 positions agree with TRBD1. The CDR3 is made up of 16 amino acids. With 4 bases clipped from V and 4 bases from J, the junction kept 6 bases outside the gene matches. Germline-derived CDR1 and CDR2 are SGDLS and YYNGEE.

The chain links TRBV18 to TRBJ2-1; TRBD1 is a possible D gene (5 bases). Trimming took 0 bases from V and 1 from J, leaving 13 bases between them. Germline V CDR1 and CDR2: KGHSH, LQKENI. The CDR3 contains 17 residues. CDR3 loop: CASSPPIGASSYNEQFF. The CDR3 DNA is TGTGCCAGCTCACCACCAATAGGGGCCTCATCCTACAATGAGCAGTTCTTC.

The CDR3 bases are TGTGCCAGCAGCCTCCACAGTTCCTACGAGCAGTACTTC. Its protein is CASSLHSSYEQYF. This rearrangement joins TRBV7-9 to TRBJ2-7; no reliable D call. Germline V gene data show CDR1 as SEHNR and CDR2 as FQNEAQ (reference sequence). The germline V and J ends were trimmed by 5 bases and 1 base, with 9 bases remaining between them. CDR3 length: 13 residues.

The chain recombines TRBV30 with TRBJ1-4, with D perhaps matching TRBD1 (5 bases). CDR1 and CDR2 (germline): GTSNPN, SVGIG (reference sequence). The CDR3 spans 16 residues. The V end was cut by 2 bases, the J end by 6 bases, with 19 bases between. The CDR3 loop is CAWSQSPWGEDEKLFF. The CDR3 nucleotides read TGTGCCTGGAGTCAGTCCCCATGGGGGGAAGATGAAAAACTGTTTTTT.

This clone was observed a single time. The chain joins TRBV11-2 to TRBJ2-7; tentative D call: TRBD1 (6 bases). This CDR3 has 13 residues. CDR1 and CDR2 from the germline V gene are SGHAT and FQNNGV. Trimming shortened V by 2 bases and J by 4 bases, and 9 bases separated the two germline ends. CDR3 DNA: TGTGCCAGCAGCTTAAATACAGGGTACGAGCAGTACGTC. It codes for CASSLNTGYEQYV.

This chain joins TRBV7-2 and TRBJ2-3, with 11 bases aligning to TRBD2. Germline CDR1 and CDR2: SGHTA and FQGNSA. The length of the CDR3 is 16 residues. The junction had 4 bases not matched to a gene; V was cut back by 4 bases and J by 1 base. The CDR3 sequence: CASSSGLAGRTDTQYF. The CDR3 nucleotides read TGTGCCAGCAGCTCAGGACTAGCGGGTCGCACAGATACGCAGTATTTT.

The rearrangement uses TRBV10-3 and TRBJ2-7, with 12 bases lining up with TRBD2. After removal of 6 bases from V and 6 bases from J, the junction contained 6 bases not matched to a gene. The length of the CDR3 is 14 residues. Germline assignment: CDR1 ENHRY and CDR2 SYGVKD. The CDR3 DNA reads as TGTGCCATCAGCCGACTAGCGGGAGCCGCCGAGCAGTACTTC. Translated, it gives CAISRLAGAAEQYF.

V gene TRBV6-1 combines with J gene TRBJ2-7; D not resolved. Germline CDR1 is MNHNS and CDR2 is SASEGT. This CDR3 spans 13 amino acids. CDR3 DNA: TGTGCCAGCAGCGAAGGTCCCACCTACGAGCAGTACGTC. Translating it yields CASSEGPTYEQYV.

The CDR3 spells CASGLALWGRGASSYNEQFF. In DNA form, the CDR3 reads TGTGCTAGTGGTTTGGCCCTGTGGGGCCGGGGGGCTAGCTCCTACAATGAGCAGTTCTTC. The rearrangement uses TRBV12-5 and TRBJ2-1; a weak D match, TRBD2 (7 bases). Looked up from germline, CDR1 is LGHNT and CDR2 is FRNRAP. The CDR3 consists of 20 residues. Trimming removed 1 base from V and 0 bases from J, with 22 bases in between.

This clone was counted between two and nine times. Relative to the germline gene, one junction end is altered; a read error may explain this. V usage is TRBV27 and J usage is TRBJ2-1; possibly TRBD2 for D (6 bases). From germline, CDR1 is MNHEY and CDR2 SMNVEV (reference sequence). The CDR3 loop spans 14 amino acids. CDR3 nucleotides: TGTGCCAGCAGTTTACGGGACTCCAACAATGAGCAGTTCTTC. Its translation: CASSLRDSNNEQFF.

V and J are TRBV6-5 and TRBJ2-3; 8 bases are shared with TRBD1. V dropped 4 bases and J dropped 4; count of bases not matched to a gene: 10. There are 16 residues in the CDR3. The germline CDR1 and CDR2 sequences are MNHEY and SVGAGI. In nucleotides, the CDR3 is TGTGCCAGCAGTTCCCCTGGGCAGGGGGCATCAGATACGCAGTATTTT. Its protein is CASSSPGQGASDTQYF.

The J gene is TRBJ1-1, the V gene TRBV6-5, with TRBD1 as a possible D gene (5 bases). Trimming removed 0 bases at V and 6 bases at J, with 14 bases between. The CDR3 runs to 15 residues. The V gene's germline CDR1 is MNHEY and CDR2 SVGAGI. This CDR3 reads CASSYSRGGIAEAFF. The CDR3 nucleotides read TGTGCCAGCAGTTACTCGAGGGGCGGGATCGCTGAAGCTTTCTTT.

This clone has only a few counts. The chain combines TRBV7-9 with TRBJ1-6; possibly TRBD1 for D (5 bases). This CDR3 spans 16 amino acids. V dropped 1 base and J dropped 10 bases, with 17 bases sitting between them. Germline V gene data show CDR1 as SEHNR and CDR2 as FQNEAQ (reference sequence). DNA for the CDR3: TGTGCCAGCAGCTTAGAGGTGGGGCAGGGTGGATCACCCCTCCACTTT. Amino acid sequence: CASSLEVGQGGSPLHF.

CDR3 DNA sequence: TGTGCCAGCAGTACCCACTGTAAATCGGGACACGCGAACTATGGCTACACCTTC. Translating it yields CASSTHCKSGHANYGYTF. This chain links TRBV21-1 with TRBJ1-2; the table's D gene call, TRBD1, was not cross checked with the DNA. TRBV21-1 is an annotated pseudogene. The CDR3 extends over 18 amino acids.

The chain employs TRBV11-2 and TRBJ2-7; D is unclear. CDR3 size: 13 residues. V gave up 4 bases and J gave up 2 bases, with 9 bases separating them. Germline V gives CDR1 SGHAT, CDR2 FQNNGV. The chain's CDR3 is CASSYSRPYEQYV. In DNA, the CDR3 is TGTGCCAGCAGCTATAGCCGACCCTACGAGCAGTACGTC.

This CDR3 is CASSTGLAASTDTQYF. As DNA, the CDR3 is TGTGCCAGCAGTACGGGACTAGCGGCCAGCACAGATACGCAGTATTTT. The J gene is TRBJ2-3, the V gene TRBV27, with 11 bases identical to TRBD2. CDR1 MNHEY and CDR2 SMNVEV come from the germline V gene (reference sequence). The J segment lost 0 bases and the V segment lost 5 bases, leaving 4 bases of the junction unmatched. The CDR3 is made up of 16 amino acids.

This clone was seen more than once but under ten times. This chain links TRBV5-4 with TRBJ1-2; possibly TRBD1 for D (6 bases). Trimming removed 5 bases from V and 2 bases from J, with 13 bases in between. Germline V gene lookup returns CDR1 SGHNT and CDR2 YYREEE (reference sequence). This CDR3 has 14 residues. The CDR3 nucleotides read TGTGCCAGCAGGCCCTGGGGGGGCAACTATGGCTACACCTTC. Its protein product is CASRPWGGNYGYTF.

DNA for the CDR3: TGTGCCAGTTTACAGGGTACCGCTGAAGCTTTCTTT. Translation: CASLQGTAEAFF. V usage is TRBV19 and J usage is TRBJ1-1, with a possible D match to TRBD1 (6 bases). The CDR3 runs 12 residues. Germline V gene sequence: CDR1 LNHDA, CDR2 SQIVND (reference sequence). The ends were cut back, 8 bases at V and 6 bases at J, with 13 bases in the middle.